Shown below are 19 T cell receptor beta chains from a single sample sequenced in a study of Ad26.COV2.S vaccination and SARS-CoV-2 variants (dated by TCRdb to about 2021). The sample's time point label, in plain terms: individuals recovered from natural SARS-CoV-2 infection. The library was made by the immunoSEQ multiplex PCR assay. The table comes from immuneACCESS by way of TCRdb, which keeps in-frame sequences with V and J called. Part of the clones is missing from these tables; in studies checked, under half for an unresolved V gene and the rest for unknown reasons. This sample comprises 300,000 to 400,000 clones, 90% to 95% of them detected only once. 3.9% of the sample comes from the top ten. The starting material was peripheral blood, obtained after recovery from COVID-19. These receptors were taken from a human donor who had recovered from COVID-19.

The gene calls are TRBV5-4 and TRBJ1-1, with 9 bases lining up with TRBD1. Per germline, CDR1 SGHNT and CDR2 YYREEE (reference sequence). This CDR3 is built from 12 residues. V was pared by 4 bases and J by 8 bases, with 3 bases of the junction left unmatched. In DNA, the CDR3 is TGTGCCAGCAGCCGGACAGGGGCAGAAGCTTTCTTT. Encoded protein: CASSRTGAEAFF.

The gene calls are TRBV6-5 and TRBJ1-3; possible D gene TRBD1, 5 bases. Germline V gene lookup returns CDR1 MNHEY and CDR2 SVGAGI. The CDR3 contains 13 residues. V dropped 6 bases and J dropped 15 bases, with 21 bases sitting between them. The chain's CDR3 is CASSSSGALDEYF. CDR3 DNA: TGTGCCAGCAGCTCATCTGGGGCCCTCGATGAATATTTT.

The genes are TRBV11-2 and TRBJ1-2, with 9 nucleotides matching TRBD1. Germline CDR1 SGHAT, CDR2 FQNNGV. The CDR3 is 15 amino acids. The J segment lost 7 bases and the V segment lost 5 bases, leaving 11 bases of the junction unmatched. This chain's CDR3 is CASSLALDRGRGYTF. In DNA form, the CDR3 reads TGTGCCAGCAGCCTAGCGTTGGACAGGGGTCGTGGCTACACCTTC. Looking up the rest from reference TRBV11-2 and TRBJ1-2 gives the full variable domain: EAGVAQSPRYKIIEKRQSVAFWCNPISGHATLYWYQQILGQGPKLLIQFQNNGVVDDSQLPKDRFSAERLKGVDSTLKIQPAKLEDSAVYLCASSLALDRGRGYTFGSGTRLTVV.

The chain couples TRBV5-5 to TRBJ1-2, with D uncertain. V shed 0 bases and J shed 4 bases, with 10 bases lying between them. In germline, CDR1 is SGHKS, CDR2 YYEKEE (reference sequence). CDR3 length: 14 residues. CDR3 nucleotides: TGTGCCAGCAGCTTGGGCCAGGCCGTCTATGGCTACACCTTC. Residues: CASSLGQAVYGYTF.

This chain uses TRBV13 with TRBJ1-1, with 9 bases that match TRBD1. The CDR3 is 17 amino acids. V gave up 2 bases and J gave up 4 bases; unmatched junction bases: 11. Germline-derived CDR1 and CDR2 are PRHDT and FYEKMQ (reference sequence). The CDR3 DNA reads TGTGCCAGCAGCTTAACGGTCGGGGACAGGGTGAGCACTGAAGCTTTCTTT. It yields the protein CASSLTVGDRVSTEAFF.

V usage is TRBV5-1 and J usage is TRBJ2-1, with D possibly matching TRBD2 (6 bases). V was shortened by 0 bases and J by 4 bases, with 11 bases between the two germline ends. Germline V gives CDR1 SGHRS, CDR2 YFSETQ. This CDR3 is 15 amino acids long. Here the CDR3 DNA reads TGCGCCAGCAGCTTGGGGCCTCGGGGGTACAATGAGCAGTTCTTC. Its protein is CASSLGPRGYNEQFF.

This chain joins TRBV7-9 and TRBJ1-2, with a possible D match to TRBD1 (5 bases). The V end lost 5 bases, the J end lost 0 bases, and 16 bases lay between the germline ends. This CDR3 has 16 amino acids. Germline V gene lookup returns CDR1 SEHNR and CDR2 FQNEAQ (reference sequence). CDR3: CASSKQDRVANYGYTF. The CDR3 DNA sequence: TGTGCCAGCAGCAAACAGGATCGGGTAGCTAACTATGGCTACACCTTC.

The CDR3 DNA reads as TGTGCCAGCAGCCAAACCTCGGGGGGGTATAGCAATCAGCCCCAGCATTTT. Its translation is CASSQTSGGYSNQPQHF. The V and J genes are TRBV4-2 and TRBJ1-5; weak D call: TRBD1 (5 bases). Germline V gives CDR1 LGHNA, CDR2 YNFKEQ. The CDR3 extends over 17 amino acids. V was trimmed by 2 bases and J by 0 bases, leaving 14 bases between them.

The chain has TRBV7-2 and TRBJ2-7; TRBD1 agrees at 7 bases. The junction had 20 bases not matched to a gene; V was cut back by 7 bases and J by 2 bases. Looked up from germline, CDR1 is SGHTA and CDR2 is FQGNSA. The CDR3 consists of 18 residues. Written as DNA, the CDR3 is TGTGCCAGCACCCTAAAAAGGGGACAGCGACCAGGGCCCTACGAGCAGTACTTC. It yields the protein CASTLKRGQRPGPYEQYF.

The V and J genes are TRBV11-1 and TRBJ2-3; D call uncertain. CDR1 and CDR2 (germline): SGHAT, FQDESV (reference sequence). Trimming removed 4 bases at V and 4 bases at J, with 15 bases between. The CDR3 is made up of 15 amino acids. The CDR3 region has the DNA TGTGCCAGCAGCTCGAGAACTCGGGTCCCAGATACGCAGTATTTT. It translates to CASSSRTRVPDTQYF.

This clone showed up just once. The chain joins TRBV19 to TRBJ2-7; 8 nucleotides match TRBD1. CDR3 length equals 13 residues. With V trimmed by 6 bases and J by 6 bases, 7 bases remained unmatched. The germline CDR1 and CDR2 sequences are LNHDA and SQIVND (reference sequence). In DNA, the CDR3 is TGTGCCAGTAGACCCGGACAGGGAAGCGAGCAGTACTTC. Residues: CASRPGQGSEQYF.

In this sample, this clone turned up once. The chain links TRBV5-4 to TRBJ2-1; the match to TRBD2 covers 12 bases. CDR1 is SGHNT, CDR2 YYREEE, per germline (reference sequence). Unmatched junction bases numbered 7, after V lost 4 bases and J lost 5 bases. The length of the CDR3 is 16 residues. CDR3 bases: TGTGCCAGCAGCCCTACTAGCGGGGGGTCGAACAATGAGCAGTTCTTC. Amino acids: CASSPTSGGSNNEQFF.

In this sample, this clone turned up once. V and J are TRBV12-3 or TRBV12-4 and TRBJ1-4; tentative D call: TRBD1 (6 bases). The CDR3 runs to 13 residues. The V end lost 1 base, the J end lost 8 bases, and 8 bases lay between the germline ends. The CDR3 here is CASSLGRGEKLFF. CDR3 bases: TGTGCCAGCAGTTTAGGCAGGGGCGAAAAACTGTTTTTT.

In regard to this clone: Different DNA sequences within this sample yield the same CDR3. The chain employs TRBV7-9 and TRBJ1-2; D gene ambiguous. The CDR3 length is 12 residues. Germline CDR1 reads SEHNR; CDR2 reads FQNEAQ (reference sequence). Trimming pared 2 bases from V and 2 bases from J, leaving 3 bases between. CDR3 in amino acids: CASSLINYGYTF. The CDR3, as DNA: TGTGCCAGCAGCTTAATAAACTATGGCTACACCTTC.

This clone was observed a single time. The chain recombines TRBV20-1 with TRBJ2-4; weak D call: TRBD2 (6 bases). Trimming took 3 bases from V and 2 from J, leaving 14 bases between them. The CDR3 runs 15 residues. Germline V CDR1 and CDR2: DFQATT, SNEGSKA (reference sequence). CDR3 amino acids: CSASLGWDSKNIQYF. Here the CDR3 DNA reads TGCAGTGCTAGTCTCGGCTGGGACTCCAAAAACATTCAGTACTTC.

This clone was observed once. The rearrangement links TRBV21-1 to TRBJ1-5; no DNA check was done on the table's D call, TRBD1. TRBV21-1 is listed as a pseudogene. The CDR3 is 16 amino acids. The CDR3 is CASSLWSQGWDQPQHF. Here the CDR3 DNA reads TGTGCCAGCAGCCTTTGGTCCCAGGGCTGGGATCAGCCCCAGCATTTT.

The V gene is TRBV10-3, the J gene TRBJ1-3, with a weak D call TRBD1 (6 bases). CDR3 length equals 14 residues. From germline, CDR1 is ENHRY and CDR2 SYGVKD. V gave up 6 bases and J gave up 8 bases, with 17 bases separating them. Here the CDR3 reads CAISPDGGVDTIYF. Here the CDR3 DNA reads TGTGCCATCAGCCCGGACGGGGGCGTTGACACCATATATTTT.

The chain uses TRBV5-1 and TRBJ1-1, with D unclear. This CDR3 has 14 residues. Trimming took 1 base from V and 1 from J, leaving 8 bases between them. The germline V gene encodes CDR1 SGHRS and CDR2 YFSETQ. DNA of the CDR3: TGCGCCAGCAGCTTGTTCCCGGAGAACACTGAAGCTTTCTTT. It specifies CASSLFPENTEAFF.

The V gene is TRBV5-5, the J gene TRBJ2-7; tentatively, D is TRBD1 (5 bases). Germline CDR1 is SGHKS and CDR2 is YYEKEE (reference sequence). This CDR3 spans 15 amino acids. Trimming left V 2 bases short and J 2 bases short, with 14 bases between. The CDR3 is CASSLGHLVAYEQYF. The CDR3 coding sequence is TGTGCCAGCAGCTTAGGACACCTCGTCGCCTACGAGCAGTACTTC.